The 13 T cell receptor beta chains presented below share a single source sample, sequenced in a study of identical twins (dated by TCRdb to between 2015 and 2016). Library construction relied on 5' RACE. The sequencer was an Illumina HiSeq 2000. TCRdb reanalyzed the raw reads on its own, using fastp at Q25 for trimming and MiXCR for clone calling, and kept in-frame beta chains. One record per CDR3 amino acid sequence lists the most common genes and DNA. The sample table records 650,000 to 750,000 distinct CDR3 sequences; 21% of these occur just once. The ten most abundant clones make up 4.3% of the sample. The data were also submitted as part of a second study, on T cells expressing NK-cell markers.

Sequencing was done on a sample of PBMCs. Receptors were obtained from a woman aged 18-30 years in good health.

This clonotype was seen only a few times. V and J are TRBV4-2 and TRBJ2-7, with D possibly TRBD2 on 6 matching bases. Germline loops: CDR1 LGHNA, CDR2 YNFKEQ. V lost 8 bases and J lost 2, with 16 bases in between. This CDR3 contains 14 residues. In DNA, the CDR3 is TGTGCCAGCCGACTGGTCGGGAGCGCCTACGAGCAGTACTTC. This sequence encodes CASRLVGSAYEQYF.

The CDR3 nucleotides are TGTGCCAGCAGTTCACCCTCTAGCGGGAGCACCTACGAGCAGTACTTC. Translating gives CASSSPSSGSTYEQYF. V usage is TRBV27 and J usage is TRBJ2-7, with 10 bases matching TRBD2. Germline V gene lookup returns CDR1 MNHEY and CDR2 SMNVEV (reference sequence). This CDR3 contains 16 residues. V lost 4 bases and J lost 2; bases outside the gene matches: 8.

V is TRBV21-1 and J is TRBJ2-7; the D call TRBD2 from the table was never checked on the DNA. TRBV21-1 is a pseudogene. The CDR3 is made up of 16 amino acids. The CDR3 loop reads CASSKGPSGGASEQYF. The CDR3 bases are TGTGCCAGCAGCAAAGGCCCTTCCGGGGGGGCCAGCGAGCAGTACTTC.

The rearrangement links TRBV5-5 to TRBJ1-1; 9 positions match TRBD1. The germline V gene encodes CDR1 SGHKS and CDR2 YYEKEE (reference sequence). With 1 base clipped from V and 0 bases from J, the junction kept 7 bases outside the gene matches. This CDR3 contains 17 residues. The DNA of the CDR3 is TGTGCCAGCAGCTTGTTTAGCACAGGGGGCTTGAACACTGAAGCTTTCTTT. Translating it yields CASSLFSTGGLNTEAFF.

This clonotype was observed a few times. The J gene is TRBJ1-5, the V gene TRBV20-1, with a possible D match to TRBD1 (6 bases). V lost 7 bases to trimming and J lost 0 bases, with 16 bases between them. From germline, CDR1 is DFQATT and CDR2 SNEGSKA (reference sequence). The CDR3 extends over 15 amino acids. CDR3 in amino acids: CSVTRGGISNQPQHF. The CDR3 coding sequence is TGCAGTGTTACAAGGGGGGGGATTAGCAATCAGCCCCAGCATTTT.

The chain has TRBV12-3 or TRBV12-4 and TRBJ1-2; D is unresolved. The CDR3 has 14 residues. V lost 3 bases and J 5 bases, leaving 13 bases between the germline ends. CDR3 sequence reads: CASSFLRADYGYTF. DNA for the CDR3: TGTGCCAGCAGTTTCCTACGGGCGGATTATGGCTACACCTTC.

The chain couples TRBV6-1 to TRBJ1-5, with 9 bases fitting TRBD1. The CDR3 runs 15 residues. Germline CDR1 and CDR2: MNHNS and SASEGT. Losses at the gene ends were 6 bases for V and 7 bases for J; bases not matched to a gene: 10. In DNA, the CDR3 is TGTGCCAGCAGCCAGCGAGGGACAGGGAACCAGCCCCAGCATTTT. It yields the protein CASSQRGTGNQPQHF.

V usage is TRBV9 and J usage is TRBJ2-1; 9 bases are a match to TRBD2. The germline gives CDR1 SGDLS, CDR2 YYNGEE. V lost 3 bases and J lost 10; bases outside the gene matches: 11. The CDR3 has 15 residues. The CDR3 here is CASSAEGGLAWEQFF. The CDR3 nucleotides read TGTGCCAGCAGCGCAGAGGGGGGACTAGCATGGGAGCAGTTCTTC.

This chain uses TRBV29-1 with TRBJ2-3; TRBD2 might be the D (6 bases). The CDR3 consists of 17 residues. The germline V gene has CDR1 SQVTM and CDR2 ANQGSEA. With 8 bases removed from V and 6 bases from J, the gap between germline ends came to 30 bases. CDR3 bases: TGCAGCTCTCTGGGGGGTCGAACCTTGGCCTACATCGATACGCAGTATTTT. The encoded protein is CSSLGGRTLAYIDTQYF.

This clonotype was seen more than once but under ten times. The rearrangement links TRBV7-2 to TRBJ2-7; 8 nucleotides agree with TRBD1. Germline V gene sequence: CDR1 SGHTA, CDR2 FQGNSA. This CDR3 is built from 14 residues. J gave up 6 bases and V 5 bases, and 9 bases lay outside the gene matches. The CDR3 region is CASSLDRGKSEQYF. CDR3 coding DNA: TGTGCCAGCAGCCTCGACAGGGGCAAAAGCGAGCAGTACTTC.

This chain joins TRBV9 and TRBJ2-7; 9 bases line up with TRBD1. This CDR3 comprises 16 residues. The germline gives CDR1 SGDLS, CDR2 YYNGEE. After removal of 0 bases from V and 5 bases from J, the junction contained 9 bases not matched to a gene. CDR3 amino acids: CASSVGGQGRLHEQYF. The CDR3 DNA follows: TGTGCCAGCAGCGTAGGGGGACAGGGACGCCTCCACGAGCAGTACTTC.

This clonotype occurred many times. The chain combines TRBV20-1 with TRBJ2-3, with 8 bases that match TRBD2. This CDR3 region has 14 residues. After removal of 6 bases from V and 4 bases from J, the junction contained 9 bases not matched to a gene. CDR1 is DFQATT, CDR2 SNEGSKA, per germline (reference sequence). The CDR3 region has the DNA TGCAGTGCGAGCCGGGGGGGCCAGCCAGATACGCAGTATTTT. It codes for CSASRGGQPDTQYF.

The genes are TRBV25-1 and TRBJ1-6; the D gene is possibly TRBD1 (6 bases). CDR3 size: 13 residues. Germline V CDR1 and CDR2: MGHDK, SYGVNS. Trimming removed 7 bases from V and 8 bases from J, with 12 bases in between. CDR3 DNA: TGTGCCAGCAAACAGGGTGGGGATTCACCCCTCCACTTT. Translation: CASKQGGDSPLHF.